This T cell receptor beta chain was captured by sequencing in a study of CD8+ T cells in alopecia areata. About the research overall: At a dose of 5 to 10 mg twice daily, oral tofacitinib was given to treated patients.

The V gene's germline CDR1 is SQVTM and CDR2 ANQGSEA. CDR3 size: 14 residues. V was pared by 4 bases and J by 1 base, with 2 bases of the junction left unmatched. Once RNA had been extracted, it was reverse transcribed into cDNA to act as the sequencing template. Clones were sequenced by immunoSEQ multiplex PCR, and TCRdb holds only the in-frame ones, with some missing. Altogether 150,000 to 200,000 clones are present, 58% being singletons, with the ten largest covering under 20%. The treatment was: oral pan-JAK inhibitor, 5-10 mg twice daily. Those with alopecia areata gave lesional scalp punch biopsies and peripheral blood.

Sample: CD4+ T cells sorted from blood, taken at week 56, from a patient treated with tofacitinib. The chain recombines TRBV29-1 with TRBJ2-2; TRBD1 matches at 8 bases. The receptor was derived from a human donor with alopecia areata. The CDR3 reads CSVGTGRNTGELFF. In DNA, the CDR3 is TGCAGCGTTGGGACAGGGAGGAACACCGGGGAGCTGTTTTTT.